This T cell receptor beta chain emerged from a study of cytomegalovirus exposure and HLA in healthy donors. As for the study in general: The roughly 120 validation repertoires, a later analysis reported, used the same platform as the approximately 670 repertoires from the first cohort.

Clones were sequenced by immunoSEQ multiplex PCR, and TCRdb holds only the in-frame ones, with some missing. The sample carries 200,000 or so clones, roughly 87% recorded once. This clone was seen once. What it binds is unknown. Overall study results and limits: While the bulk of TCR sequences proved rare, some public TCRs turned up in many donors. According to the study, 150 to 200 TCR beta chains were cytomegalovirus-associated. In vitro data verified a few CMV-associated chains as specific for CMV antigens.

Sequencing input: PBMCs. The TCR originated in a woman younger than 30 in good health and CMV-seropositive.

CDR3 amino acids: CASSLVVAGPQSYTF. As DNA, the CDR3 is TGCGCCAGCAGCTTGGTTGTTGCAGGGCCACAAAGCTACACCTTC. The chain is built from TRBV5-1 and TRBJ1-2; TRBD1 might be the D (5 bases). The germline CDR1 and CDR2 sequences are SGHRS and YFSETQ. Between the trimmed V and J ends, which lost 0 bases and 9 bases, there was a span of 18 bases. The CDR3 spans 15 residues. The full variable domain, in which reference TRBV5-1 and TRBJ1-2 provide the parts outside the CDR3, is KAGVTQTPRYLIKTRGQQVTLSCSPISGHRSVSWYQQTPGQGLQFLFEYFSETQRNKGNFPGRFSGRQFSNSRSEMNVSTLELGDSALYLCASSLVVAGPQSYTFGSGTRLTVV.